What follows describes a single T cell receptor (beta chain). Its antigen is undetermined. The entry originates in a study of cytomegalovirus exposure and HLA in healthy donors. V was pared by 6 bases and J by 2 bases, with 7 bases of the junction left unmatched. The CDR3 totals 16 residues. CDR1 is SGHTA, CDR2 FQGTGA, per germline. PCR used 60 Vbeta primers and 13 Jbeta primers. Generated by immunoSEQ multiplex PCR, the TCRdb table keeps only in-frame clones and is missing some. The sample includes fewer than 150,000 clones, nearly 80% seen only once; the top ten take around 5%. Broader study findings: HLA alleles showed associations with 16,951 TCR beta sequences in a later analysis, at a 0.05 false discovery rate. According to reports, the classifier identified cytomegalovirus status with high specificity and sensitivity. Of the V segments, some could not be distinguished, including TRBV6-2 and TRBV6-3, and were excluded.

Sequencing was carried out using PBMCs. V and J are TRBV7-3 and TRBJ2-6; 7 bases fit TRBD1. This receptor was taken from a male donor in good health and CMV-seronegative. The CDR3 loop reads CASRLTGSPGANVLTF. The CDR3 DNA reads TGTGCCAGCAGATTGACAGGGAGTCCTGGGGCCAACGTCCTGACTTTC. The full variable domain, with the rest looked up from reference TRBV7-3 and TRBJ2-6, is GAGVSQTPSNKVTEKGKYVELRCDPISGHTALYWYRQSLGQGPEFLIYFQGTGAADDSGLPNDRFFAVRPEGSVSTLKIQRTERGDSAVYLCASRLTGSPGANVLTFGAGSRLTVL.